This TCR beta chain appears in the sequencing data of a study of read filtering for tumor transcriptome and immune sequencing. Germline V gene lookup returns CDR1 SEHNR and CDR2 FQNEAQ (reference sequence). The CDR3 sequence is 12 residues long. Trimming shortened V by 8 bases and J by 3 bases, and 7 bases separated the two germline ends. Molecular barcoded adaptors covering alpha/delta and beta/gamma chains were used on approximately 400 ng RNA. TCRdb called the reads again in MiXCR, with one record for every CDR3 protein. In the table there are about 90,000 distinct CDR3 sequences, approximately 13% of which are singletons. In its sample, this clonotype was seen many times.

This receptor was identified in a donor at least 40 years old with multiple myeloma. The chain couples TRBV7-9 to TRBJ2-2; no clear D gene. The material sequenced was a population of CD138-negative cells sorted from bone marrow. The CDR3 reads CASARDTGELFF. DNA for the CDR3: TGTGCCAGCGCTAGAGACACCGGGGAGCTGTTTTTT.